The present T cell receptor (beta chain) was sequenced within a study of regulatory T cells in long-lasting Graves disease (dated by TCRdb to 2020 to 2022). Background for the entire study: Persistent Graves' disease was defined as persistently positive TSH receptor autoantibodies together with antithyroid drug treatment for over 5 years. A total of roughly 33 samples were covered by TCR sequencing, comprising some 13 persistent and 20 newly diagnosed Graves' disease patients. The study was conducted in China and was registered as a clinical trial. This study used TCR sequencing and RNA sequencing of peripheral blood to compare persistent Graves' disease patients against newly diagnosed Graves' disease patients. On average, persistent Graves' disease patients in the clinical cohort had been on antithyroid drugs for about 10.3 years. The study at large found these results: The authors noted that the small sample size was a limitation that may lower accuracy. Only the TCR beta chain was sequenced and analyzed. TRBV28, TRBJ1-2 and TRBJ2-5 were preferentially used in persistent disease, while TRBV20-1 and TRBJ2-1 were favored in newly diagnosed disease. The study examined only peripheral blood because the primary lesion, thyroid tissue, could not be accessed. Compared with newly diagnosed patients, patients with persistent Graves' disease had lower TCR Shannon entropy and fewer highly expanded clones, which suggests clonal expansion. More public clonotypes were shared among persistent patients (about 2,800) than among newly diagnosed patients (966).

This specimen's time point label, interpreted: persistent/refractory GD, antithyroid drugs over 5 years with positive TRAb. For both TCR sequencing and RNA sequencing, RNA was extracted from PBMCs using TRIzol. Graves' disease was diagnosed according to American Thyroid Association guidelines. Patients for the study were recruited at an endocrinology department in Xi'an, China. Each patient gave around 9 milliliters of peripheral blood, collected in an EDTA anticoagulant tube. Ficoll Paque Plus density gradient separation was used to isolate PBMCs, and no further T cell sorting was performed. An Agilent 2100 Bioanalyzer and agarose gel were used to check RNA quality, while a NanoDrop 2000 measured RNA concentration. Libraries were prepared through multiplex PCR. TCRdb lists the instrument as Illumina HiSeq 4000. CDR3 regions were amplified by Arm-PCR with iRepertoire HTBI primers to construct TCR beta libraries. Gel purification was performed on PCR products prior to sequencing. As for the original processing: Gene usage analysis of CDR3 amino acid clonotypes used the approximately 62 TRBV and fewer than 15 TRBJ segments found across samples. COPE and FqMerger were used to merge filtered high-quality paired reads into contigs. Contigs were aligned with BLAST to IMGT TRBV, TRBD and TRBJ reference genes, and CDR3 was defined per IMGT. Any clonotype with a frequency above 0.1% was counted as a highly expanded clone. Repertoire diversity was measured by Shannon entropy, and V-J evenness by the Gini coefficient. A clonotype found in more than one individual was treated as public. TCRdb reanalyzed the raw reads on its own, using fastp at Q25 for trimming and MiXCR for clone calling, and kept in-frame beta chains. One record per CDR3 amino acid sequence lists the most common genes and DNA. The V and J calls were determined by TCRdb, not by the authors. In all, the sample holds a few hundred thousand distinct CDR3 sequences, and under 25% of those were seen once. The leading ten clones occupy 45% to 70% of the sample.

In regard to this clonotype: The antigen this receptor binds is unknown. Per-base quality was not reported, and no clone a single base away is much larger than it.

V loses 6 bases, J loses 4 bases, and the germline ends lie 9 bases apart. From the cysteine up to the phenylalanine, the CDR3 has a length of 12 residues. Only the CDR3 DNA stays, 36 bases, in frame from base 1. Via the germline V gene (reference sequence), CDR1 is DFQATT and CDR2 SNEGSKA. Specimen: peripheral blood mononuclear cells (PBMCs), collected when the disease was refractory, from a patient treated with antithyroid drugs. The chain uses TRBV20-1 and TRBJ2-2; confidence is insufficient to name the D gene. This clonotype originated in a female donor with Graves disease. CDR3 loop: CSASDGTGELFF. The DNA is as follows: TGCAGTGCCTCGGACGGCACCGGGGAGCTGTTTTTT.